Below are 10 T cell receptor beta chains sequenced from a single sample in a study of cytomegalovirus exposure and HLA in healthy donors. The PCR employed 60 Vbeta primers together with 13 Jbeta primers. The protocol was immunoSEQ multiplex PCR, while the TCRdb copy is restricted to in-frame clones and leaves out a portion. The data hold 100,000 to 150,000 clones, with roughly three quarters observed a single time. Input material: PBMCs. These receptors came from a man over 45 in good health and CMV-seropositive.

This clone was observed a single time. The V gene is TRBV5-4, the J gene TRBJ2-3; no clear D gene. The CDR3 consists of 15 residues. V was shortened by 0 bases and J by 4 bases, with 12 bases between the two germline ends. In germline, CDR1 is SGHNT, CDR2 YYREEE (reference sequence). This CDR3 is CASSLESSGPDTQYF. In DNA, the CDR3 is TGTGCCAGCAGCTTGGAATCTAGTGGTCCAGATACGCAGTATTTT.

The chain employs TRBV28 and TRBJ2-1; 8 bases align to TRBD1. V was clipped by 5 bases and J by 7 bases; unmatched bases: 10. This CDR3 spans 15 amino acids. Germline V lookup: CDR1 MDHEN, CDR2 SYDVKM. This chain's CDR3 is CASSPDRGLENEQFF. DNA for the CDR3: TGTGCCAGCAGTCCCGACAGGGGTTTGGAGAATGAGCAGTTCTTC. The whole variable domain, filled in from reference TRBV28 and TRBJ2-1, reads DVKVTQSSRYLVKRTGEKVFLECVQDMDHENMFWYRQDPGLGLRLIYFSYDVKMKEKGDIPEGYSVSREKKERFSLILESASTNQTSMYLCASSPDRGLENEQFFGPGTRLTVL.

V is TRBV11-3 and J is TRBJ2-7; 7 bases match TRBD2. The J segment lost 1 base and the V segment lost 1 base, leaving 4 bases of the junction unmatched. Germline loops: CDR1 SGHNT, CDR2 YENEEA. This CDR3 is 15 amino acids long. The CDR3 loop is CASSLAGGDSYEQYF. CDR3 DNA: TGTGCCAGCAGCTTAGCGGGGGGTGATTCCTACGAGCAGTACTTC.

Remarks on this clone: Other DNA sequences in this sample translate to the same CDR3. The chain joins TRBV5-1 to TRBJ2-1; 7 positions match TRBD1. V dropped 6 bases and J dropped 3; count of bases not matched to a gene: 3. This CDR3 comprises 13 residues. Per the germline V gene, CDR1 is SGHRS and CDR2 is YFSETQ. DNA of the CDR3: TGCGCCAGCACCCGGGACAGCTACAATGAGCAGTTCTTC. The encoded protein is CASTRDSYNEQFF. The full variable domain, in which reference TRBV5-1 and TRBJ2-1 provide the parts outside the CDR3, is KAGVTQTPRYLIKTRGQQVTLSCSPISGHRSVSWYQQTPGQGLQFLFEYFSETQRNKGNFPGRFSGRQFSNSRSEMNVSTLELGDSALYLCASTRDSYNEQFFGPGTRLTVL.

The chain has TRBV7-9 and TRBJ2-2; D not resolved. Trimming shortened V by 2 bases and J by 0 bases, and 10 bases separated the two germline ends. Germline CDR1 is SEHNR and CDR2 is FQNEAQ (reference sequence). This CDR3 contains 16 residues. The chain's CDR3 is CASSLNPESNTGELFF. The CDR3 region has the DNA TGTGCCAGCAGCTTAAATCCAGAATCGAACACCGGGGAGCTGTTTTTT. Full variable domain (outside the CDR3, taken from reference TRBV7-9 and TRBJ2-2): DTGVSQNPRHKITKRGQNVTFRCDPISEHNRLYWYRQTLGQGPEFLTYFQNEAQLEKSRLLSDRFSAERPKGSFSTLEIQRTEQGDSAMYLCASSLNPESNTGELFFGEGSRLTVL.

The chain employs TRBV28 and TRBJ2-7; D remains ambiguous. CDR3 length: 12 residues. CDR1 and CDR2 (germline): MDHEN, SYDVKM. Trimming shortened V by 6 bases and J by 2 bases, and 8 bases separated the two germline ends. The CDR3 coding sequence is TGTGCCAGCAGCCCTTTAACCTACGAGCAGTACTTC. Protein product: CASSPLTYEQYF.

This clone was counted only a few times. V usage is TRBV6-5 and J usage is TRBJ1-5; 7 bases align to TRBD1. V dropped 6 bases and J dropped 8; count of bases not matched to a gene: 4. CDR1 is MNHEY, CDR2 SVGAGI, per germline. This CDR3 has 12 amino acids. The CDR3 DNA sequence: TGTGCCAGCAGGGACAGGATCGAGCCCCAGCATTTT. Amino acid sequence: CASRDRIEPQHF.

The chain is built from TRBV6-5 and TRBJ2-1; TRBD2 aligns across 9 bases. V dropped 0 bases and J dropped 6; count of bases not matched to a gene: 6. The CDR3 sequence is 16 residues long. The germline CDR1 and CDR2 sequences are MNHEY and SVGAGI. The CDR3 DNA follows: TGTGCCAGCAGTTACTCCCGAGGACTAGCGACCAATGAGCAGTTCTTC. Translation: CASSYSRGLATNEQFF.

The chain carries TRBV19 and TRBJ2-5, with a weak D call TRBD2 (7 bases). V was trimmed by 5 bases and J by 0 bases, leaving 13 bases between them. Germline CDR1 reads LNHDA; CDR2 reads SQIVND (reference sequence). The CDR3 runs to 15 residues. The CDR3 nucleotides are TGTGCCAGTAGTCCGCGGGGGCCGTACCAAGAGACCCAGTACTTC. It yields the protein CASSPRGPYQETQYF.

The chain combines TRBV7-6 with TRBJ1-1, with D possibly being TRBD1 (6 bases). Trimming pared 7 bases from V and 0 bases from J, leaving 15 bases between. This CDR3 region has 15 residues. CDR1 and CDR2 from the germline V gene are SGHVS and FNYEAQ. The CDR3 loop reads CASTMSGTMNTEAFF. CDR3 nucleotides: TGTGCCAGCACGATGTCCGGGACAATGAACACTGAAGCTTTCTTT. The whole variable domain, filled in from reference TRBV7-6 and TRBJ1-1, reads GAGVSQSPRYKVTKRGQDVALRCDPISGHVSLYWYRQALGQGPEFLTYFNYEAQQDKSGLPNDRFSAERPEGSISTLTIQRTEQRDSAMYRCASTMSGTMNTEAFFGQGTRLTVV.